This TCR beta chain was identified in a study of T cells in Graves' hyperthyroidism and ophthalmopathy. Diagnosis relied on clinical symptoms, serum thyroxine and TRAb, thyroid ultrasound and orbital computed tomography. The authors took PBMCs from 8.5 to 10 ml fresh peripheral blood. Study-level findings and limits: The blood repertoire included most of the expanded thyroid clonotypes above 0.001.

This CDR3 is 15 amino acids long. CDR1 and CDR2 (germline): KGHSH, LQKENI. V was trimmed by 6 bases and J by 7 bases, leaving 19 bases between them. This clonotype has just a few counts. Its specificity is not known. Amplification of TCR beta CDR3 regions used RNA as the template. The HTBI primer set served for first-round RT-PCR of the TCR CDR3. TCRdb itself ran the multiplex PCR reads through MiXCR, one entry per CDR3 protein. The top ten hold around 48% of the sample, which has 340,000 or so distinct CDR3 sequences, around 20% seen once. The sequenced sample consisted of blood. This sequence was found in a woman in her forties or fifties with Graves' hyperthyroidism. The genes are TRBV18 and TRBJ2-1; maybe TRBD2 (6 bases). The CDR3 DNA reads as TGTGCCAGCTCCCCGACTGGAGGCCGGGGGAATGAGCAGTTCTTC. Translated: CASSPTGGRGNEQFF.